This record covers a single TCR beta chain. The CDR3 totals 17 residues. Trimming at V came to 3 bases and at J to 1 base, leaving 5 bases not matched to a gene. CDR1 is LGHNA, CDR2 YNFKEQ, per germline. Data came from immunoSEQ multiplex PCR; TCRdb stores just in-frame clones and leaves some out. The sample contains more than 10,000 clones, about 77% of which appear only once. This sample is drawn from a study of OX40 agonist ivuxolimab in advanced cancers. This receptor was taken from an adult with an advanced solid tumor such as melanoma, head and neck, liver or kidney cancer. The chain couples TRBV4-2 to TRBJ2-2; 10 nucleotides match TRBD2. The sequencing used CD4+ or CD8+ T cells sorted from blood, collected in a trial of the OX40 agonist ivuxolimab. In DNA, the CDR3 is TGTGCCAGCAGCCAGTCACTAGCGGGGAGGAACACCGGGGAGCTGTTTTTT. Translated, it gives CASSQSLAGRNTGELFF.